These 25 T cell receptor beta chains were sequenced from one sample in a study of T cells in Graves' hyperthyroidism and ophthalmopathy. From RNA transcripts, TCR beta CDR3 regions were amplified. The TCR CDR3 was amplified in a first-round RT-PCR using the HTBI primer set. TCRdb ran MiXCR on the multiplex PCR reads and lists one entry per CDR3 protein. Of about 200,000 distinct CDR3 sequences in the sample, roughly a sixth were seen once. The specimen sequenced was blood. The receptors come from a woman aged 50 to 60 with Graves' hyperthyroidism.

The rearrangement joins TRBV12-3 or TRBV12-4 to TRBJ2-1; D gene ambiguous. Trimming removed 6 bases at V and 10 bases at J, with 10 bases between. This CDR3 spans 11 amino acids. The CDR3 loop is CASSLRAEQFF. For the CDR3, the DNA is TGTGCCAGCAGCTTACGGGCGGAGCAGTTCTTC.

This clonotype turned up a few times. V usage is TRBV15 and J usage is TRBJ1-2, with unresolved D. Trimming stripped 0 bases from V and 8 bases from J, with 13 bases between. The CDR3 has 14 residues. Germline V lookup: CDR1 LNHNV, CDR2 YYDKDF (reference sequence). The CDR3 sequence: CATSRDRGSLGYTF. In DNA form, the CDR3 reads TGTGCCACCAGCAGAGATCGTGGGAGTTTAGGCTACACCTTC.

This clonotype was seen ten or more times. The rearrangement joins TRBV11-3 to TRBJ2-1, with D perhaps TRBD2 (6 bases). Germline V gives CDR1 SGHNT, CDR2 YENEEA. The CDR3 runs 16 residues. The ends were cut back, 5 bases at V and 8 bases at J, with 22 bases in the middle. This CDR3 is CASSPKAGLKIDEQFF. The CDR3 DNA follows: TGTGCCAGCAGCCCCAAAGCGGGTCTTAAAATAGATGAGCAGTTCTTC.

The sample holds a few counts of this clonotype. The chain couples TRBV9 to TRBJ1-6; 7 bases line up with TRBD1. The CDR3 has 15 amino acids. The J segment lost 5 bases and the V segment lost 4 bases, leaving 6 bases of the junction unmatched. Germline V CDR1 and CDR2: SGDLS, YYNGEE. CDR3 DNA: TGTGCCAGCAGCTCACCAGGGGGTAATAATTCACCCCTCCACTTT. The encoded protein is CASSSPGGNNSPLHF.

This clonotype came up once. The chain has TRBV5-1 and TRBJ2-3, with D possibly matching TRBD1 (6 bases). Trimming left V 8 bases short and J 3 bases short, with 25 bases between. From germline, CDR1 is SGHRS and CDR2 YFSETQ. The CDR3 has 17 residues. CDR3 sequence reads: CASSLALGTIETDTQYF. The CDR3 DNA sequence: TGCGCCAGTTCTTTAGCCCTGGGGACAATAGAGACAGATACGCAGTATTTT.

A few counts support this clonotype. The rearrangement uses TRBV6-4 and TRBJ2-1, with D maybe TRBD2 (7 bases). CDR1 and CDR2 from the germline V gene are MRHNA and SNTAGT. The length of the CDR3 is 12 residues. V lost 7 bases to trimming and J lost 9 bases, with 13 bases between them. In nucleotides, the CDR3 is TGTGCCAGCACCAGGGGCGGGAGTGAGCAGTTCTTC. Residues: CASTRGGSEQFF.

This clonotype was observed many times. DNA of the CDR3: TGCGCCAGCAGTGAGGGTAGCGGGAGTCTGAAGACCCAGTACTTC. It encodes CASSEGSGSLKTQYF. J is TRBJ2-5 and V is TRBV10-1; 9 positions agree with TRBD2. V gave up 2 bases and J gave up 6 bases; unmatched junction bases: 7. The CDR3 has 15 amino acids. From germline, CDR1 is WNHNN and CDR2 SYGVQD (reference sequence).

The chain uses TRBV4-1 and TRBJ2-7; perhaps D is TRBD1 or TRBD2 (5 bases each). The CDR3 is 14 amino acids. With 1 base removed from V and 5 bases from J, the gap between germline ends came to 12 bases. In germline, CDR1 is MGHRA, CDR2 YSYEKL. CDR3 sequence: CASSQGDRGDEQYF. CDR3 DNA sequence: TGCGCCAGCAGCCAAGGGGACCGAGGGGACGAGCAGTACTTC.

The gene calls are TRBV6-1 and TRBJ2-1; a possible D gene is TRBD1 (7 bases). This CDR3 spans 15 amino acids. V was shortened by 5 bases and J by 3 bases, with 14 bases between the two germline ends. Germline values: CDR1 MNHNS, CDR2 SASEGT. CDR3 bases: TGTGCCAGCAGTTCCTCAGGGGGGTACTACAATGAGCAGTTCTTC. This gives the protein CASSSSGGYYNEQFF.

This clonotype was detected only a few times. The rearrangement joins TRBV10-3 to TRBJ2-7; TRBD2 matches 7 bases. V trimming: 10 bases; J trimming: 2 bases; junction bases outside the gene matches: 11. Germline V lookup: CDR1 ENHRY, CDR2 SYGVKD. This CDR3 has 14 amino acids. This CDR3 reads CASTIFGGAYEQYF. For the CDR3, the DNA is TGTGCCAGCACCATTTTTGGGGGGGCCTACGAGCAGTACTTC.

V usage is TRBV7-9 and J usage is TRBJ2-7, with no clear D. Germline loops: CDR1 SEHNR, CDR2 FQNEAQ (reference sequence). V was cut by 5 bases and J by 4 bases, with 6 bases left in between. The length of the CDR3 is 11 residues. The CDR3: CASSPEYEQYF. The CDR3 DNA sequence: TGTGCCAGCAGCCCCGAATACGAGCAGTACTTC.

The CDR3 DNA reads as TGCAGCGTTGTTTCGGGACTAGCGGTGTACAATGAGCAGTTCTTC. This translates into CSVVSGLAVYNEQFF. The chain has TRBV29-1 and TRBJ2-1; 11 nucleotides line up with TRBD2. Germline CDR1 and CDR2: SQVTM and ANQGSEA. V was clipped by 4 bases and J by 4 bases; unmatched bases: 6. The CDR3 runs 15 residues.

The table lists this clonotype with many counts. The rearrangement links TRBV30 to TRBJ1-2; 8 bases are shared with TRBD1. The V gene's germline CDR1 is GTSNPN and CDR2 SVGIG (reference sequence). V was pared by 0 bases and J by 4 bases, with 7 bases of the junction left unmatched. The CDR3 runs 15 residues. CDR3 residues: CAWSVGPGGGYGYTF. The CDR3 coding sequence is TGTGCCTGGAGTGTAGGGCCAGGGGGCGGCTATGGCTACACCTTC.

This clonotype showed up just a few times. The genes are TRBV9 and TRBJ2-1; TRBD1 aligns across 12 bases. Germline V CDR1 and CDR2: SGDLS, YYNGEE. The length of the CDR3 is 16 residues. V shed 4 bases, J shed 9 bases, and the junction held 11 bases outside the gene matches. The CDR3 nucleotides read TGTGCCAGCAGCCCCCCCGCCGGGACAGGGGGCTTTGAGCAGTTCTTC. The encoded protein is CASSPPAGTGGFEQFF.

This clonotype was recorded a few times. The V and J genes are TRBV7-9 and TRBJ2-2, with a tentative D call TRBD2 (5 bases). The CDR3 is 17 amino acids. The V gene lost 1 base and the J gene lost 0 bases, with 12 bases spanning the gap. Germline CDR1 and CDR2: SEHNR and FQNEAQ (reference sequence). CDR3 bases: TGTGCCAGCAGCTTAGTTCTAGCTGGGGCGAACACCGGGGAGCTGTTTTTT. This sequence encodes CASSLVLAGANTGELFF. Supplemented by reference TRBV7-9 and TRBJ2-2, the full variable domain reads DTGVSQNPRHKITKRGQNVTFRCDPISEHNRLYWYRQTLGQGPEFLTYFQNEAQLEKSRLLSDRFSAERPKGSFSTLEIQRTEQGDSAMYLCASSLVLAGANTGELFFGEGSRLTVL.

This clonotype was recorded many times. The CDR3 coding sequence is TGTGCCAGCAGGGAGACAGGGATTAAGGGTGGCTACACCTTC. It specifies CASRETGIKGGYTF. The chain recombines TRBV12-3 or TRBV12-4 with TRBJ1-2, with TRBD1 matching over 7 bases. The CDR3 length is 14 residues. The V gene end was trimmed by 6 bases and the J gene end by 7 bases; junction bases not matched to a gene: 11.

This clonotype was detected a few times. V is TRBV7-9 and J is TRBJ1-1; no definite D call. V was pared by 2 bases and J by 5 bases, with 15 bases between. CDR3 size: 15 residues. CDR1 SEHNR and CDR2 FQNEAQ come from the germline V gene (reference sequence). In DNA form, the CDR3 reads TGTGCCAGCAGCTTATTGGCACCCTCGGGTACTGAAGCTTTCTTT. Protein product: CASSLLAPSGTEAFF.

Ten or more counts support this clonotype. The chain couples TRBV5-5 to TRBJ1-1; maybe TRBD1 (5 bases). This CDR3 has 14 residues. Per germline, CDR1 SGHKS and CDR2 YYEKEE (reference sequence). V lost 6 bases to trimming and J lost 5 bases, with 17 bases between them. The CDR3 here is CASNPVGRRTEAFF. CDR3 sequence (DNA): TGTGCCAGCAACCCCGTGGGGCGACGGACTGAAGCTTTCTTT.

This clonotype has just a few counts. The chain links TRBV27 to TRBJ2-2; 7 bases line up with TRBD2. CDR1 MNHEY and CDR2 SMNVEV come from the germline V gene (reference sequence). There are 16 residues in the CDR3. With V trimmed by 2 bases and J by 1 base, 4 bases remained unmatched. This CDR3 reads CASSLRGLLNTGELFF. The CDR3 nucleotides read TGTGCCAGCAGTTTAAGGGGACTACTGAACACCGGGGAGCTGTTTTTT.

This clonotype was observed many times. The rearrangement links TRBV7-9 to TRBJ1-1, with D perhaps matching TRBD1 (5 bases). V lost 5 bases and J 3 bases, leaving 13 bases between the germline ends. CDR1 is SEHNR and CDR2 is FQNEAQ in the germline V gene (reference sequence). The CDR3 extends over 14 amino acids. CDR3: CASSQGVGYTEAFF. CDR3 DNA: TGTGCCAGCAGCCAAGGGGTAGGGTACACTGAAGCTTTCTTT. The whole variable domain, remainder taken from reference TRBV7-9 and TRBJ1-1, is DTGVSQNPRHKITKRGQNVTFRCDPISEHNRLYWYRQTLGQGPEFLTYFQNEAQLEKSRLLSDRFSAERPKGSFSTLEIQRTEQGDSAMYLCASSQGVGYTEAFFGQGTRLTVV.

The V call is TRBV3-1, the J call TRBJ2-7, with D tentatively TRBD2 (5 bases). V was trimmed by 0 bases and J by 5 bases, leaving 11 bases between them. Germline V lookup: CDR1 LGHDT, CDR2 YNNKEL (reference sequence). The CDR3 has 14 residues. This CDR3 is CASSQDPGWDEQYF. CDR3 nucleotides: TGTGCCAGCAGCCAAGATCCGGGATGGGACGAGCAGTACTTC.

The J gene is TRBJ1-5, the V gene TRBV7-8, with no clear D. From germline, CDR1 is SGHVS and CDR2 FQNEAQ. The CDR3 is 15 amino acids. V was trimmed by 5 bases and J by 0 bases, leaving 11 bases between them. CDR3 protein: CASSHGLDSNQPQHF. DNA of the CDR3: TGTGCCAGCAGCCACGGACTGGATAGCAATCAGCCCCAGCATTTT.

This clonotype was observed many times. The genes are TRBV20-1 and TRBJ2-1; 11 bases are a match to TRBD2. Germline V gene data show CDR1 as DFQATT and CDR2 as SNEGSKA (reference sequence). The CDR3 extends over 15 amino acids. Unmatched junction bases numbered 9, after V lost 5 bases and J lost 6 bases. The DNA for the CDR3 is TGCAGTGCTGAACTACTAGCGGGAGTTCGCAATGAGCAGTTCTTC. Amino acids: CSAELLAGVRNEQFF.

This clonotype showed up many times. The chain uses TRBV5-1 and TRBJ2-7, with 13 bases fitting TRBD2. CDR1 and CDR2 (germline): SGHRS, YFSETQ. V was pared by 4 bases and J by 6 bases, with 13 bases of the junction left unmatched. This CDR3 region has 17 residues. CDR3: CASSNRLAGGRGSEQYF. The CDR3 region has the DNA TGCGCCAGCAGCAACAGACTAGCGGGAGGCCGAGGAAGCGAGCAGTACTTC.

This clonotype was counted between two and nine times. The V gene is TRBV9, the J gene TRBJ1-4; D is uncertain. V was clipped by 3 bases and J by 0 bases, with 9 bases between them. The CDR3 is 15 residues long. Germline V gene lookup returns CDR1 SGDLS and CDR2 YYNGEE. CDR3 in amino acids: CASSGPDSTNEKLFF. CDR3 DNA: TGTGCCAGCAGCGGACCGGACTCAACTAATGAAAAACTGTTTTTT.